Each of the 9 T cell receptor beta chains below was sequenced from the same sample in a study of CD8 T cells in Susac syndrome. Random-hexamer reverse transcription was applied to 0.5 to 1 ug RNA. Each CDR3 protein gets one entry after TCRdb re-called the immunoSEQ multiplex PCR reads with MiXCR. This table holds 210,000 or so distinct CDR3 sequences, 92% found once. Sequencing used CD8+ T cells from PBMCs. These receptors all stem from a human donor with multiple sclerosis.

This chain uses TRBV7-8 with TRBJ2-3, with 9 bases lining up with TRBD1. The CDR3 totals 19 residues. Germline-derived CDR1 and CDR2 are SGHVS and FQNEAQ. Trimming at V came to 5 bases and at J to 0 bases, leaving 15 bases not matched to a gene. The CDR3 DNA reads TGTGCCAGCAGCCCAACCGGGACAGGGTTCTACAGTAGCACAGATACGCAGTATTTT. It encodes CASSPTGTGFYSSTDTQYF.

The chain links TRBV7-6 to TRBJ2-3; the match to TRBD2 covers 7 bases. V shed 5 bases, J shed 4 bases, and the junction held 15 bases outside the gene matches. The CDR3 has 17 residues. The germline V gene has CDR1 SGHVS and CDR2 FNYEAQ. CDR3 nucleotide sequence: TGTGCCAGCAGCGAAATCGGTGGGGACTACGGCGCAGATACGCAGTATTTT. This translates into CASSEIGGDYGADTQYF.

The CDR3 DNA reads as TGCAGCGTTTGGGCAGGGTCTGGAAACACCATATATTTT. Residues: CSVWAGSGNTIYF. The chain is built from TRBV29-1 and TRBJ1-3; TRBD1 is a possible D gene (5 bases). V lost 5 bases and J lost 1, with 9 bases in between. The CDR3 extends over 13 amino acids. Germline CDR1 is SQVTM and CDR2 is ANQGSEA.

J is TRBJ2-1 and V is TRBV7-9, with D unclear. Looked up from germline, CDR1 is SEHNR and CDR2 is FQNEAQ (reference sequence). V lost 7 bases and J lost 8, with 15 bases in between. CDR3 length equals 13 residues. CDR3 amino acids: CASTLPWGDEQFF. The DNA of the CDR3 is TGTGCCAGCACCCTTCCCTGGGGTGATGAGCAGTTCTTC.

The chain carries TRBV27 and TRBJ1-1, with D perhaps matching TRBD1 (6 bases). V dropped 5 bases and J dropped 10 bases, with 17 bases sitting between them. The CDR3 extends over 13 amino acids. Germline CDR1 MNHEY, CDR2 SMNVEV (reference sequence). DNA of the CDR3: TGTGCCAGCAGTGGGGGCGCTACGGATGGAGCTTTCTTT. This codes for CASSGGATDGAFF.

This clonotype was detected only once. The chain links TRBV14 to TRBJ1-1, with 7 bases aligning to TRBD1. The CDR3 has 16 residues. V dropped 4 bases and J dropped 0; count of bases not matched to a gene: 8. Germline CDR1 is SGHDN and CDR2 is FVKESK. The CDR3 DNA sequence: TGTGCCAGCAGCCTAGAATACAGGGGTGTGAACACTGAAGCTTTCTTT. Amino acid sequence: CASSLEYRGVNTEAFF.

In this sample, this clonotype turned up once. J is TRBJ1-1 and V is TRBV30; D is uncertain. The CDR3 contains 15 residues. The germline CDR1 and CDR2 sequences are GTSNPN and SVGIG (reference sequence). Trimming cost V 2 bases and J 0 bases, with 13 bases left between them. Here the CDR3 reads CAWSTGRTVNTEAFF. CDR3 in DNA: TGTGCCTGGAGTACGGGCAGGACGGTGAACACTGAAGCTTTCTTT.

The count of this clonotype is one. The CDR3 coding sequence is TGTGCCAGCAGCCAAGAAGCCGGGACGCGCTACGAGCAGTACTTC. Protein sequence: CASSQEAGTRYEQYF. The chain employs TRBV3-1 and TRBJ2-7; D is possibly TRBD1 or TRBD2 (5 bases each). There are 15 residues in the CDR3. The germline V and J ends were trimmed by 0 bases and 3 bases, with 12 bases remaining between them. Germline V CDR1 and CDR2: LGHDT, YNNKEL (reference sequence).

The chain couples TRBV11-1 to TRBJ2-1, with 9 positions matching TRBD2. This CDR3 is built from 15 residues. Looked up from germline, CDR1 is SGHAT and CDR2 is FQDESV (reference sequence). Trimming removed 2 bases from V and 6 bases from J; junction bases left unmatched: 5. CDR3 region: CASSLMTSGINEQFF. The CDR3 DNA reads TGTGCCAGCAGCTTAATGACTAGCGGAATCAATGAGCAGTTCTTC.